The table lists the clone carrying this T cell receptor beta chain with a few counts. This specimen belongs to a study of patients and donors after allogeneic stem cell transplantation. TCRdb redid the calling of the RT-PCR reads with MiXCR, one entry per CDR3 protein. Counted here are approximately 410,000 distinct CDR3 sequences, under 20% occurring once; the ten biggest clones make up just over 7%. Per germline, CDR1 SGHNT and CDR2 YENEEA. The CDR3 runs to 14 residues. V lost 4 bases and J lost 3, with 12 bases in between. The clonotype comes from a human donor who was either an allogeneic HSCT recipient or a stem cell or donor lymphocyte infusion donor (not recorded which). It is not recorded whose cells these are; they may come from a transplant donor. The chain uses TRBV11-3 and TRBJ1-2; D perhaps matches TRBD1 (5 bases). The sequenced sample consisted of blood, either unsorted or a sorted T cell fraction (not recorded which). In DNA, the CDR3 is TGTGCCAGCAGCTGGGGGGGGTCCGACTATGGCTACACCTTC. This sequence encodes CASSWGGSDYGYTF.